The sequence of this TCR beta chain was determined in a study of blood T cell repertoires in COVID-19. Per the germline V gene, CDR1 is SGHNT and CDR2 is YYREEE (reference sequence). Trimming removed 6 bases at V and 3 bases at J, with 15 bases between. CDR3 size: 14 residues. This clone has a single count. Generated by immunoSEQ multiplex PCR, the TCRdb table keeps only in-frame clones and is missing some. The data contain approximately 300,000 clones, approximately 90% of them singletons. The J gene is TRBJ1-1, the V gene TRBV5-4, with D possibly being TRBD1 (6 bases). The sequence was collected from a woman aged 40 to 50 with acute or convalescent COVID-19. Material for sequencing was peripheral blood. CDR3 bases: TGTGCCAGCACCTCGACAGGCGGAGACACTGAAGCTTTCTTT. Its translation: CASTSTGGDTEAFF.